These T cell receptor beta chains were read from a single sample in a study of graft-versus-host responses after intestinal transplantation. Sequencing was performed with immunoSEQ multiplex PCR; in TCRdb, only in-frame clones are kept and a portion is missing. Here the sample spans about 9,800 clones, under 95% being singletons. This specimen was PBMCs, taken just over 42 days after intestinal transplant. The receptors shown here come from a human patient who received an intestinal transplant, so some T cells may come from the graft donor. Each CDR3 is given with its conserved first and last residue. D genes are given only for firm matches. Expanded clones are given a class, and other clones once, few, many or no size at all.

V gene	clone size	D gene	J gene	CDR3 DNA	CDR3 protein
TRBV5-1	NA	TRBD2	TRBJ2-1	TGCGCCAGCAGCTTGCCGGGGGGTAGGGATGAGCAGTTCTTC	CASSLPGGRDEQFF
TRBV2	NA	NA	TRBJ2-7	TGTGCCAGCAGCCCCCCCAGCTCAACTAAAGACTACGAGCAGTACTTC	CASSPPSSTKDYEQYF
TRBV6-5	NA	TRBD2	TRBJ2-5	TGTGCCTCCCAGCGGGGGGGGGCGTACCAAGAGACCCAGTACTTC	CASQRGGAYQETQYF
TRBV13	NA	TRBD1	TRBJ1-2	TGTGCCAGCAGCCGAGGGACAGGGAGGAATTATGGCTACACCTTC	CASSRGTGRNYGYTF
TRBV4-2	NA	NA	TRBJ2-3	TGTGCCAGCAGCCAAGGCGTCCTAGCCGGTACAGATACGCAGTATTTT	CASSQGVLAGTDTQYF
TRBV27	few	NA	TRBJ1-5	TGTGCCAGCAGAGGGGGGCTTAGCAATCAGCCCCAGCATTTT	CASRGGLSNQPQHF
TRBV6-6	NA	TRBD1	TRBJ1-6	TGTGCCAGCAGTATTTCCCAGGGGGTAAAATGGGACACCCTCCACTTT	CASSISQGVKWDTLHF
TRBV6-7	NA	NA	TRBJ1-1	TGTGCCAGCAGTTACTCCGACGCGGGGGGGCTGCTGGGGAACACTGAAGCTTTCTTT	CASSYSDAGGLLGNTEAFF
TRBV7-6	NA	NA	TRBJ2-3	TGTGCCAGCAGCTTAGGTCCAGGAGCAGATACGCAGTATTTT	CASSLGPGADTQYF
TRBV11-2	few	NA	TRBJ1-1	TGTGCCAGCAGGGGAGAGGAACGGGCGTTGGGGACTGAAGCTTTCTTT	CASRGEERALGTEAFF
TRBV6-1	NA	TRBD2	TRBJ2-3	TGTGCCAGCAGTGAATCAGCGGGAGGCACAGATACGCAGTATTTT	CASSESAGGTDTQYF
TRBV7-9	NA	TRBD1	TRBJ1-2	TGTGCCAGCAGCTTACGATTTGTAGGGGGCCACGGAGATGGCTACACCTTC	CASSLRFVGGHGDGYTF
TRBV5-1	NA	TRBD2	TRBJ2-1	TGCGCCAGCAGCACCCAACACCAGCGGGGGTACAATGAGCAGTTCTTC	CASSTQHQRGYNEQFF
TRBV5-1	NA	NA	TRBJ2-1	TGCGCCAGCAGCAACGCGTGGAGCTCCTACAATGAGCAGTTCTTC	CASSNAWSSYNEQFF
TRBV7-2	NA	NA	TRBJ1-2	TGTGCCAGCAGCTTAGGTCGGGGAGTGGACTATGGCTACACCTTC	CASSLGRGVDYGYTF
TRBV7-9	NA	NA	TRBJ1-1	TGTGCCAGCCGGTCTTGGGTGGGGACCACTGAAGCTTTCTTT	CASRSWVGTTEAFF
TRBV2	NA	NA	TRBJ2-3	TGTGCCAGCTTCCCCACTGGTATGAGCACAGATACGCAGTATTTT	CASFPTGMSTDTQYF
TRBV5-5	NA	NA	TRBJ2-1	TGTGCCAGCAGCTTCGGGACACCCTACTACAATGAGCAGTTCTTC	CASSFGTPYYNEQFF
TRBV12-5	NA	TRBD1	TRBJ2-6	TGTGCTAGTGGTTTGGTAACCTCGTCCCGGGACAGGGCCGGGGCCAACGTCCTGACTTTC	CASGLVTSSRDRAGANVLTF
TRBV29-1	NA	NA	TRBJ1-1	TGCAGCGTCTCAGGGTTCCCCCCTGAAGCTTTCTTT	CSVSGFPPEAFF
TRBV6-1	NA	TRBD1	TRBJ2-3	TGTGCCAGCCTGGACAGGGATATAACAGATACGCAGTATTTT	CASLDRDITDTQYF
TRBV27	NA	NA	TRBJ2-2	TGTGCCAGCAGTTATTACAGGAACACCGGGGAGCTGTTTTTT	CASSYYRNTGELFF
TRBV18	NA	TRBD2	TRBJ2-7	TGTGCCAGCTCACCACCGATAGGAGCGGGAGGGCCGGATGAGCAGTACTTC	CASSPPIGAGGPDEQYF
TRBV2	NA	TRBD1	TRBJ2-1	TGTGCCAGCAGTGTAACAGGGGTCGGTGAGCAGTTCTTC	CASSVTGVGEQFF
TRBV4-1	NA	NA	TRBJ2-2	TGCGCCAGCAGCCAAGAGGGAAGGGGCCGTGGCACCGGGGAGCTGTTTTTT	CASSQEGRGRGTGELFF
TRBV12-2	NA	NA	TRBJ2-5	TGTGCAAGTCGCTTAGCTCCCTGGACACGCCAAGAGACCCAGTACTTC	CASRLAPWTRQETQYF
TRBV18	NA	NA	TRBJ2-5	TGTGCCAGCTCACCAGGTTTTCGCGAGACCCAGTACTTC	CASSPGFRETQYF
TRBV15	few	NA	TRBJ2-7	TGTGCCACCAGCAGAGGGGCTTCTCCCTACGAGCAGTACTTC	CATSRGASPYEQYF
TRBV4-1	NA	NA	TRBJ2-1	TGCGCCAGCAGCCAAGTTTCGGGAGTAGGCAATGAGCAGTTCTTC	CASSQVSGVGNEQFF
TRBV29-1	NA	NA	TRBJ2-7	TGCAGCGTTGATCCTAGTTTGGCAAGCGAGCAGTACTTC	CSVDPSLASEQYF
TRBV18	once	TRBD2	TRBJ2-3	TGTGCCAGCTCACCAGTGAACGGGAGGGCGGATACGCAGTATTTT	CASSPVNGRADTQYF
TRBV5-4	NA	NA	TRBJ2-7	TGTGCCAGCAGCCCCGATGGACAGCCCTCCTACGAGCAGTACTTC	CASSPDGQPSYEQYF
TRBV7-6	NA	NA	TRBJ2-3	TGTGCCAGCAGCCCCACGGGAGCCACCACAGATACGCAGTATTTT	CASSPTGATTDTQYF
TRBV28	NA	NA	TRBJ1-1	TGTGCCAGCAGTCCGGACGGAAACCTGAACACTGAAGCTTTCTTT	CASSPDGNLNTEAFF
TRBV7-9	NA	NA	TRBJ1-1	TGTGCCAGCAGCTTAGGTATTAATGAAGCTTTCTTT	CASSLGINEAFF
TRBV5-4	NA	NA	TRBJ2-1	TGTGCCAGCAGCGCCGCTGGGAGCTCCTACAATGAGCAGTTCTTC	CASSAAGSSYNEQFF
TRBV4-1	NA	NA	TRBJ2-1	TGCGCCAGCAGCCACCTCTTATTGGGCGGGGAGTACAATGAGCAGTTCTTC	CASSHLLLGGEYNEQFF
TRBV9	NA	NA	TRBJ2-7	TGTGCCAGCAGCGTAGCGACGGAAGCTTACGAGCAGTACTTC	CASSVATEAYEQYF
TRBV7-7	NA	NA	TRBJ2-7	TGTGCCCGGGGAGGTTCCTACGAGCAGTACTTC	CARGGSYEQYF
TRBV5-1	NA	TRBD2	TRBJ2-3	TGCGCCAGCAGATTAGCGGGGGGTTCAGATACGCAGTATTTT	CASRLAGGSDTQYF
TRBV5-4	NA	NA	TRBJ1-3	TGTGCCACCTCCCGCTTCGGCTCTGGAAACACCATATATTTT	CATSRFGSGNTIYF
TRBV5-4	NA	TRBD1	TRBJ1-1	TGTGCCAGCAGCCGGGACAGTGTGATGTCGAACACTGAAGCTTTCTTT	CASSRDSVMSNTEAFF
TRBV10-3	once	TRBD2	TRBJ2-1	TGTGCCATCAACCCGGGGGGGGATGAGCAGTTCTTC	CAINPGGDEQFF
TRBV2	NA	TRBD1	TRBJ1-1	TGTGCCAGCCAGGACAGGGTTGGAGCTTTCTTT	CASQDRVGAFF
TRBV4-2	NA	TRBD2	TRBJ2-1	TGTGCCAGCAGCCCTACTAGCGTACTGTCCTACAATGAGCAGTTCTTC	CASSPTSVLSYNEQFF
TRBV4-1	NA	TRBD2	TRBJ2-1	TGCGCCAGCAGCCAAATTCTAGCGGGAGTTGAGGATGAGCAGTTCTTC	CASSQILAGVEDEQFF
TRBV6-5	once	NA	TRBJ2-5	TGTGCCAGCAGCCGGGACGGGGGCTGGACCCAGTACTTC	CASSRDGGWTQYF
TRBV19	NA	NA	TRBJ1-6	TGTGCCAGTAGTATAGATCCGGCGGCAGGGGTTTCACCCCTCCACTTT	CASSIDPAAGVSPLHF
TRBV11-1	NA	TRBD1	TRBJ2-7	TGTGCCAGCAGCCCGACGGACAGGGTCGGTTACGAGCAGTACTTC	CASSPTDRVGYEQYF
TRBV7-9	NA	NA	TRBJ2-2	TGTGCCAGCAGCTTACTGGACAGAGGATACACCGGGGAGCTGTTTTTT	CASSLLDRGYTGELFF
TRBV6-1	NA	TRBD2	TRBJ2-7	TGTGCCAGCAGCCAGCGGGACGCCTACGAGCAGTACTTC	CASSQRDAYEQYF
TRBV5-1	once	NA	TRBJ2-3	TGCGCCAGCAGCTTATGGACAGTCGGCACAGATACGCAGTATTTT	CASSLWTVGTDTQYF
TRBV19	NA	NA	TRBJ1-4	TGTGCCAGTAGCCATTGGGGGGGCGAAAAACTGTTTTTT	CASSHWGGEKLFF
TRBV5-1	NA	NA	TRBJ2-7	TGCGCCAGCAGCTTGGGCTACGAGCAGTACTTC	CASSLGYEQYF
TRBV19	NA	NA	TRBJ1-2	TGTGCCAGTACCTCAGGGGTTGGCTACACCTTC	CASTSGVGYTF
TRBV28	NA	TRBD2	TRBJ2-2	TGTGCCAGCCAGGGACTAGCGGGAGGAGGGTACACCGGGGAGCTGTTTTTT	CASQGLAGGGYTGELFF
TRBV9	NA	NA	TRBJ2-7	TGTGCCAGCAGCGTAGAGGGTCACGAGCAGTACTTC	CASSVEGHEQYF
TRBV6-5	once	NA	TRBJ1-4	TGTGCCAGCAGGGGCATTGAAAAACTGTTTTTT	CASRGIEKLFF
TRBV2	NA	NA	TRBJ1-1	TGTGCCAGCAGTGAGGCCCCGAACACTGAAGCTTTCTTT	CASSEAPNTEAFF